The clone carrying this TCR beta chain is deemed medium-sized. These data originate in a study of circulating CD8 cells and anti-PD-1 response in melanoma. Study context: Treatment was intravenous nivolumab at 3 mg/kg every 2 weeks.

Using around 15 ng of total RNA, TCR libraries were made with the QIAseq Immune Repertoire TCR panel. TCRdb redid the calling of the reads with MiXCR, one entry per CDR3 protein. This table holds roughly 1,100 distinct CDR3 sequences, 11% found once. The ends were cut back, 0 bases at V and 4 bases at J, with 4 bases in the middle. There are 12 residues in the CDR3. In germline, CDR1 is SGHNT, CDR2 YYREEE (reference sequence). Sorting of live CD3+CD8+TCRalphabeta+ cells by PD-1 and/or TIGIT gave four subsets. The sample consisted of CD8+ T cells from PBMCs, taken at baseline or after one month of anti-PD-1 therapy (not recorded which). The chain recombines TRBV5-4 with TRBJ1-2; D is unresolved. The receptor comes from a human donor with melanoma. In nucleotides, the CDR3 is TGTGCCAGCAGCTTGGACGGCTATGGCTACACCTTC. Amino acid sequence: CASSLDGYGYTF.